The following is a T cell receptor beta chain sequence with its context. Its cognate antigen is unknown. The data originate from a study of cytomegalovirus exposure and HLA in healthy donors. The primer mix had 60 Vbeta and 13 Jbeta primers. Using immunoSEQ multiplex PCR, the repertoire was profiled, and TCRdb retains in-frame clones only, with some absent. The profile shows tens of thousands of clones, approximately 80% of them singletons. Regarding the study as a whole: Several of the most significant clusters appeared, in a later analysis, to be linked to common viral pathogens.

V was pared by 5 bases and J by 0 bases, with 6 bases of the junction left unmatched. The CDR3 runs to 15 residues. Per germline, CDR1 SGHRS and CDR2 YFSETQ. The donors gave bone marrow, and they were healthy. There were likely unrecorded immune exposures, though donors were nominally healthy when sampled. This TCR came from a woman in her forties in good health and CMV-seropositive. The chain employs TRBV5-1 and TRBJ1-1, with 8 positions matching TRBD1. Input material: PBMCs. CDR3: CASRSGGGMNTEAFF. The CDR3 DNA follows: TGCGCCAGCAGGTCAGGGGGCGGGATGAACACTGAAGCTTTCTTT.